This T cell receptor (beta chain) was recorded in a study of T cell responses to AZD1222 COVID-19 vaccine (dated by TCRdb to the early 2020s). Context from the whole study: AZD1222 recipients with second doses at about 4 weeks or about 12 weeks were pooled, because spike-specific TCR depth and breadth did not differ between schedules. A total of 233 trial participants underwent TCR sequencing, of whom around 200 received two doses of AZD1222 and some 26 received two doses of the MenACWY control vaccine. Trial participants were enrolled by age into subgroups of 18-55, 56-69 and 70-plus years, and roughly 150, 30 and 60 TCR-sequenced participants, respectively, were included in these subgroups. Results the study describes overall, beyond this receptor: Conclusions about previously exposed vaccinees are limited, since just 5 to 7 AZD1222 recipients were seropositive for SARS-CoV-2 at baseline. Because no samples from the day 14 peak response were available, repertoires could be characterized only after the peak T cell response. The vaccine-associated CD4 TCRs covered the entire spike protein, and the dominant responses fell in regions 160-218 and 743-854. In the small 56-69-year group, the increase in depth fell short of significance, most likely because of low power. Participants were mostly white British, with more females than males. The authors suggested clonal diversity may have been underestimated. Reportedly, almost half of the unique spike-specific TCRs recognized epitopes lying outside the regions that are mutated in the B.1.351 and B.1.1.7 variants. After two AZD1222 doses, spike-specific TCR breadth and depth were significantly higher than at day 0 and than in MenACWY recipients.

About this clone: It has no known antigen specificity. No base quality values were provided; no much bigger clone lies one nucleotide off.

This specimen's time point label, interpreted: baseline before first vaccination. The vaccinee samples were drawn from two UK trials, COV001 and COV002, one of which was a single-blind randomized controlled phase 2/3 trial testing AZD1222 (ChAdOx1 nCoV-19) in healthy adults. For TCRbeta chain sequencing, PBMC samples were collected from trial participants at day 0 and at day 28 after the second dose. Counted from cysteine to phenylalanine, this CDR3 has 22 amino acids. Only the CDR3 DNA stays, 66 bases, in frame from base 1. Relative to germline, V is 0 bases shorter and J is 2 bases shorter, with 25 bases between their ends. CDR1 and CDR2, looked up from the germline V gene, are KGHDR and SFDVKD. The CDR3 regions of human TCRbeta chains were subjected to immunosequencing. On the study's bioinformatics: TCRs in the repertoires were matched against a reference library of SARS-CoV-2-specific TCRs that had been generated with the MIRA antigen-specificity platform. Breadth was defined as the fraction of unique TCRs that were SARS-CoV-2-associated, and depth was defined as the fraction of total T cells that were SARS-CoV-2-associated. Each spike-specific TCR was assigned to its reactive spike region and to a CD4 or CD8 class using the MIRA data. Log10-transformed breadth and depth values were compared by one-way ANOVA with Sidak's multiple comparisons tests. TCRdb retrieved this table from immuneACCESS and kept in-frame rearrangements only. Not all clones are present; in checked studies, unresolved V genes account for under half, and no reason is known for the remainder. V and J calls and clone size are given by that table; D and trimming were obtained from the DNA. The sample has some 120,000 clones on record, 87% of them singletons. Roughly a tenth of the sample is in the top ten clones.

The sequence links TRBV24-1 to TRBJ2-6, with TRBD1 perhaps the D gene, on 6 matching bases. The sample here was peripheral blood, taken on day 0 of AZD1222 vaccination. This receptor was taken from an adult in good health. This receptor has the CDR3 CATSDLRDTLIGASTGANVLTF. In nucleotides, the sequence is TGTGCCACCAGTGATTTGCGGGACACCTTGATTGGTGCTTCAACTGGGGCCAACGTCCTGACTTTC.